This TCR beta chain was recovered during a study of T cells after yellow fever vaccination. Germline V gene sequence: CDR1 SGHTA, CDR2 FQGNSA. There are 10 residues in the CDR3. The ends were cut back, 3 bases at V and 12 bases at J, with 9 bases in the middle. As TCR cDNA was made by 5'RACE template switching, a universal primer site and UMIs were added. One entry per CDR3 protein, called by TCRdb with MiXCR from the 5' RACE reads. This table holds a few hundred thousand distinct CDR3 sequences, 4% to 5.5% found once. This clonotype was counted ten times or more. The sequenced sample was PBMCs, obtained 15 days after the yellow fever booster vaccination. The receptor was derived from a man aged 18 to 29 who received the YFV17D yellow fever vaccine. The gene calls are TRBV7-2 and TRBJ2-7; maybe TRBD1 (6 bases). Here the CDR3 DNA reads TGTGCCAGCAGCTTGGGACATCTGTACTTC. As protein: CASSLGHLYF.